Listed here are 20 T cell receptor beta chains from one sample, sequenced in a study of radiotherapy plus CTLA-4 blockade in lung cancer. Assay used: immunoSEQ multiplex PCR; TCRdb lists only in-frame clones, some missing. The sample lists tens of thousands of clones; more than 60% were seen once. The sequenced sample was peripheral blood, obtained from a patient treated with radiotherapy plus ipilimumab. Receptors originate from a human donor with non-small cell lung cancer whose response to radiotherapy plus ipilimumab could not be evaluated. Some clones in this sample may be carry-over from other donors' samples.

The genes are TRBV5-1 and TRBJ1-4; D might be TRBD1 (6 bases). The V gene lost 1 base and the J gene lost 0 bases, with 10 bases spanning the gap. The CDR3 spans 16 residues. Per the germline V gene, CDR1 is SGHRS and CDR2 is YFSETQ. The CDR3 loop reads CASSLNQGPTNEKLFF. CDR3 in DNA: TGCGCCAGCAGCTTGAACCAGGGGCCAACTAATGAAAAACTGTTTTTT.

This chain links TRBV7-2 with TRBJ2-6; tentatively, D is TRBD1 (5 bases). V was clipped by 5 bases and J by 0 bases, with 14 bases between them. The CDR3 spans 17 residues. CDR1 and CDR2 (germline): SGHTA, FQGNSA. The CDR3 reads CASSPHSGNSGANVLTF. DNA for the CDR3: TGTGCCAGCAGCCCTCATTCAGGGAACTCTGGGGCCAACGTCCTGACTTTC.

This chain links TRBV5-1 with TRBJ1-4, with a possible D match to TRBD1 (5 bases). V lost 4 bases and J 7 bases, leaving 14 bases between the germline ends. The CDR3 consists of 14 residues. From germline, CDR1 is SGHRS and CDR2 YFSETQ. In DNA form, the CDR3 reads TGCGCCAGCAGCCCCGGGGGGGTCCGTGAAAAACTGTTTTTT. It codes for CASSPGGVREKLFF.

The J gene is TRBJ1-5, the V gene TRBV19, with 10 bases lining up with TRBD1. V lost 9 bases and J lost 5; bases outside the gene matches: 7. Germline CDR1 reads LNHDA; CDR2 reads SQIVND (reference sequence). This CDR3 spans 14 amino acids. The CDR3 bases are TGTGCCAGCAGGGGGGACAGGGGATATCAGCCCCAGCATTTT. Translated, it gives CASRGDRGYQPQHF.

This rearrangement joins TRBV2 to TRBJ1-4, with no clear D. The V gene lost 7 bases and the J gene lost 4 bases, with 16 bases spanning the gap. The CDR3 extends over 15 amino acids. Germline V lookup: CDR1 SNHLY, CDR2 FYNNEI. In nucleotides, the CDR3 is TGTGCCAGCACCCTAACTGGGCAGAATAATGAAAAACTGTTTTTT. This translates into CASTLTGQNNEKLFF.

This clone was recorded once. The CDR3 is CASSSLEGTYEQYF. Written as DNA, the CDR3 is TGCGCCAGCAGCTCCTTGGAGGGAACCTACGAGCAGTACTTC. The chain is built from TRBV5-1 and TRBJ2-5; maybe TRBD2 (6 bases). The J call is uncertain, as TRBJ2-7 better fits the DNA end. The CDR3 sequence is 14 residues long. The germline V gene encodes CDR1 SGHRS and CDR2 YFSETQ.

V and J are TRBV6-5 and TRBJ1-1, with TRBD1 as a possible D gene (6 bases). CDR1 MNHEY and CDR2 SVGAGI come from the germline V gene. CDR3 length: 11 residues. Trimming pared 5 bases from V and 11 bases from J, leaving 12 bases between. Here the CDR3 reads CASSEGDAAFF. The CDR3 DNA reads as TGTGCCAGCAGTGAGGGGGATGCGGCTTTCTTT.

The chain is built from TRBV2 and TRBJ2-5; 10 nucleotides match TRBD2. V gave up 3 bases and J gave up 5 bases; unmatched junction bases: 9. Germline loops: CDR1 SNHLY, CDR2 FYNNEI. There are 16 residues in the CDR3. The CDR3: CASSEASGGLTETQYF. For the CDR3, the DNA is TGTGCCAGCAGTGAGGCTAGCGGGGGCCTAACTGAGACCCAGTACTTC.

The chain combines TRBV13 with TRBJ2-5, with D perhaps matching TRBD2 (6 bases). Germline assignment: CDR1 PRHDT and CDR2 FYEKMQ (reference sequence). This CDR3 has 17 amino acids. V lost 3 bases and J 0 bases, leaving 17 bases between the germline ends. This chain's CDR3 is CASSLGPLSGYQETQYF. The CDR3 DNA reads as TGTGCCAGCAGCTTGGGCCCCTTGAGCGGGTACCAAGAGACCCAGTACTTC.

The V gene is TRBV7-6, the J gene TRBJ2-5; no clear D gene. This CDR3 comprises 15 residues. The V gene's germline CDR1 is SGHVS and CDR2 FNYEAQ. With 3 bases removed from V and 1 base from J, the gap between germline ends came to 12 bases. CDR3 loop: CASSLVGSRQETQYF. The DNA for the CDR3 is TGTGCCAGCAGCTTGGTTGGCAGTCGCCAAGAGACCCAGTACTTC.

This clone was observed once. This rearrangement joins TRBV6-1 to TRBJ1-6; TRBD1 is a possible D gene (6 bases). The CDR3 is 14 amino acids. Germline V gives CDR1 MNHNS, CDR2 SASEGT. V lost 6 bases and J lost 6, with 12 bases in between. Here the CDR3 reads CASSQGSTNSPLHF. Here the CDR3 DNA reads TGTGCCAGCAGCCAGGGGTCCACTAATTCACCCCTCCACTTT.

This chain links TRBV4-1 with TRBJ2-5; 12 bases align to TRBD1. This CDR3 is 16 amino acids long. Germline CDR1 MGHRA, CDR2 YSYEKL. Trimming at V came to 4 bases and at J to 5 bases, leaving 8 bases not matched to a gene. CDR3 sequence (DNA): TGCGCCAGCAGCCTCCTGCCGGGACAGGGGGCTGAGACCCAGTACTTC. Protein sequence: CASSLLPGQGAETQYF.

In DNA, the CDR3 is TGTGCCAGCAGTTTTAGGGGGCATGAGCAGTTCTTC. This codes for CASSFRGHEQFF. The rearrangement uses TRBV28 and TRBJ2-1, with 7 bases fitting TRBD1. Germline CDR1 and CDR2: MDHEN and SYDVKM. The CDR3 spans 12 residues. V shed 3 bases, J shed 8 bases, and the junction held 1 base outside the gene matches.

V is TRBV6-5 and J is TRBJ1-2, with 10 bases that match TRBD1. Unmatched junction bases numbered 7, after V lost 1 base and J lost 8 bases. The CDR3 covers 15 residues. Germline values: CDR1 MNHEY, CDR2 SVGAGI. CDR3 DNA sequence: TGTGCCAGCAGTTACTACGGGACAGGGGTTAGCGGCTACACCTTC. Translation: CASSYYGTGVSGYTF.

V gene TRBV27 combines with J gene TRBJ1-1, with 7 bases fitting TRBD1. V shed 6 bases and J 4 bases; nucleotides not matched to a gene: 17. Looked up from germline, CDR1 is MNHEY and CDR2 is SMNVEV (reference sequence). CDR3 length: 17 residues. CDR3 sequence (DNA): TGTGCCAGCAGGCCTCTGGGCAGGGGGGAAGGGGGCACTGAAGCTTTCTTT. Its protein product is CASRPLGRGEGGTEAFF.

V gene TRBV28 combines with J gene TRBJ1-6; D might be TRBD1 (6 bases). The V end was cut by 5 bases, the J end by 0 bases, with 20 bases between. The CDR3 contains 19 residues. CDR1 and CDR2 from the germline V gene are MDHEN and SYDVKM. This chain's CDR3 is CASSPAPSDSHSYNSPLHF. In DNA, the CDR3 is TGTGCCAGCAGTCCCGCCCCATCGGACAGCCACTCCTATAATTCACCCCTCCACTTT.

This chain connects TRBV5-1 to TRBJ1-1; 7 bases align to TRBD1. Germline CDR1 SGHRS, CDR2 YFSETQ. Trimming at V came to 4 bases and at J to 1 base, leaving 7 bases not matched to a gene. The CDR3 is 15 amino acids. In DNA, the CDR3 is TGCGCCAGCAGCCCACAGGGGCGCGGGAACACTGAAGCTTTCTTT. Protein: CASSPQGRGNTEAFF.

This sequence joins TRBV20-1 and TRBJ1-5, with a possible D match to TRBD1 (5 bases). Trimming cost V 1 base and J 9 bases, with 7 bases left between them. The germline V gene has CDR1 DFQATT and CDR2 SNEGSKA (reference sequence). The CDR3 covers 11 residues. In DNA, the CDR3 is TGCAGTGCTAGAGTTCAGGGGCCCCAGCATTTT. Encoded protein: CSARVQGPQHF.

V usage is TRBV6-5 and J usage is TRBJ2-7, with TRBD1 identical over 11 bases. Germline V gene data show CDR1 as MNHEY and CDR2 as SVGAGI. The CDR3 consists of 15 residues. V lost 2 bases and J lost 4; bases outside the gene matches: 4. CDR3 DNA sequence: TGTGCCAGCAGTTACCGGACAGGGGGCGGATACGAGCAGTACTTC. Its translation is CASSYRTGGGYEQYF.

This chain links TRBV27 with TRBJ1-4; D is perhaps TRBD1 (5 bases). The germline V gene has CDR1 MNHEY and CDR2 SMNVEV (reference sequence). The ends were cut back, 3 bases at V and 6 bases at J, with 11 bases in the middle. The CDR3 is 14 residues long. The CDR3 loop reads CASSFQGGDEKLFF. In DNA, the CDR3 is TGTGCCAGCAGTTTCCAGGGAGGAGATGAAAAACTGTTTTTT.